This entry concerns a single T cell receptor (beta chain). The data are from a study of blood T cell repertoires in COVID-19. Study-wide background: Material from acute and convalescent COVID-19 was sourced from the United States, Italy and Spain. PBMCs, B-cell-depleted T cells, or T cells were the source of the cDNA or gDNA that made up the material.

Germline loops: CDR1 SGDLS, CDR2 YYNGEE. The germline V and J ends were trimmed by 4 bases and 5 bases, with 15 bases remaining between them. The CDR3 consists of 14 residues. Per the original data handling: Scientists estimated how many nucleated cells there were by amplifying reference gene primers. Clones were read by immunoSEQ multiplex PCR, and TCRdb kept only the in-frame ones, dropping some. V and J calls plus clone size are reproduced from that table; the DNA served to infer D and trimming. The sample carries 250,000 to 300,000 clones, 86% recorded once. The receptor was derived from a woman in her thirties with active or convalescent COVID-19. The chain uses TRBV9 and TRBJ2-5; TRBD2 might be the D (5 bases). Sequencing was done on a sample of peripheral blood. The CDR3 coding sequence is TGTGCCAGCAGCTCGACGGCGGGCGGGGAGACCCAGTACTTC. Amino acids: CASSSTAGGETQYF.